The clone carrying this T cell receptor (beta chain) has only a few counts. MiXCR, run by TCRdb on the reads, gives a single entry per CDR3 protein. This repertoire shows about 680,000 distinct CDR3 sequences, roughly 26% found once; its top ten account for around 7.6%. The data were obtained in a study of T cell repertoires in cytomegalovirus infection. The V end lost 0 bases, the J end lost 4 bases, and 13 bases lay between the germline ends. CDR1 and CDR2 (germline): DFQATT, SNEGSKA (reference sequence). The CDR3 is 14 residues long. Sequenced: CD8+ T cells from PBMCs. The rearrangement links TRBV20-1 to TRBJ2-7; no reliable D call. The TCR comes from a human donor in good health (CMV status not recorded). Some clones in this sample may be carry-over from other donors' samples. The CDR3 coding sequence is TGCAGTGCTAGAGATCAAGGGAAACTATACGAGCAGTACTTC. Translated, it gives CSARDQGKLYEQYF.